The 13 T cell receptor beta chains listed next were all sequenced from one sample in a study of blood T cell repertoires in COVID-19. Repertoires were generated with immunoSEQ multiplex PCR, while TCRdb's copy carries only in-frame clones and drops some. The table records approximately 97,000 clones, roughly 85% of them present only once. What was sequenced was peripheral blood. These receptors came from a man older than 75 with acute or convalescent COVID-19.

This clone was seen more than once but under ten times. This rearrangement joins TRBV3-1 (or the pseudogene TRBV3-2) to TRBJ1-3; unclear D gene. The CDR3 contains 15 residues. CDR1 and CDR2 (germline): LGHDT, YNNKEL (reference sequence). V lost 4 bases, J lost 0 bases, and 10 bases lay in between. This CDR3 reads CASSPLEGSGNTIYF. In DNA, the CDR3 is TGTGCCAGCAGCCCATTGGAGGGCTCTGGAAACACCATATATTTT.

This clone was seen only once. The chain has TRBV6-6 and TRBJ1-5, with 8 bases that match TRBD1. The junction had 7 bases not matched to a gene; V was cut back by 5 bases and J by 1 base. The CDR3 is 16 residues long. CDR1 and CDR2 from the germline V gene are MNHNY and SVGAGI (reference sequence). CDR3 nucleotide sequence: TGTGCCAGCAGTCGAGCCAGGGGGCAGAGCAATCAGCCCCAGCATTTT. Amino acid sequence: CASSRARGQSNQPQHF.

In nucleotides, the CDR3 is TGTGCCAGTGGGACAGCGGGCTACGAGCAGTACTTC. Its translation: CASGTAGYEQYF. The chain has TRBV19 and TRBJ2-7, with D tentatively TRBD1 (7 bases). Trimming left V 8 bases short and J 3 bases short, with 11 bases between. Per the germline V gene, CDR1 is LNHDA and CDR2 is SQIVND (reference sequence). The CDR3 loop spans 12 amino acids.

The chain employs TRBV25-1 and TRBJ2-5; 11 bases line up with TRBD1. CDR1 is MGHDK, CDR2 SYGVNS, per germline. After removal of 5 bases from V and 7 bases from J, the junction contained 6 bases not matched to a gene. The CDR3 totals 14 residues. The CDR3 DNA sequence: TGTGCCAGCAGTACCGGGACAGGGGGGCTGACCCAGTACTTC. Its protein is CASSTGTGGLTQYF.

V usage is TRBV29-1 and J usage is TRBJ2-1; TRBD2 might be the D (6 bases). The V end was cut by 6 bases, the J end by 10 bases, with 19 bases between. Germline V lookup: CDR1 SQVTM, CDR2 ANQGSEA. The CDR3 runs to 13 residues. The chain's CDR3 is CSVHRGLTGEQFF. The CDR3 coding sequence is TGCAGCGTCCATCGGGGACTTACTGGAGAGCAGTTCTTC.

The chain employs TRBV29-1 and TRBJ1-1, with D maybe TRBD1 (5 bases). V lost 3 bases, J lost 4 bases, and 12 bases lay in between. The CDR3 spans 13 residues. Germline V gene data show CDR1 as SQVTM and CDR2 as ANQGSEA. CDR3 coding DNA: TGCAGCGTTGATGGGGTGGGGGGCACTGAAGCTTTCTTT. Its translation is CSVDGVGGTEAFF.

This chain links TRBV6-5 with TRBJ2-3, with 9 bases identical to TRBD2. With 8 bases clipped from V and 8 bases from J, the junction kept 11 bases outside the gene matches. The CDR3 sequence is 14 residues long. Looked up from germline, CDR1 is MNHEY and CDR2 is SVGAGI. DNA of the CDR3: TGTGCCAGCGGCGTGGCTAGCGGGGATGGTACGCAGTATTTT. Translated: CASGVASGDGTQYF.

The rearrangement joins TRBV28 to TRBJ1-3; the match to TRBD1 covers 10 bases. Germline V CDR1 and CDR2: MDHEN, SYDVKM. Trimming took 8 bases from V and 6 from J; bases not matched to a gene: 10. CDR3 length: 15 residues. The CDR3 nucleotides are TGTGCCAGCGATAAGGAGGGACAGGGGCAAAACACCATATATTTT. As protein: CASDKEGQGQNTIYF.

The chain employs TRBV24-1 and TRBJ2-3, with D possibly being TRBD1 (7 bases). Looked up from germline, CDR1 is KGHDR and CDR2 is SFDVKD. The CDR3 loop spans 16 amino acids. Trimming stripped 4 bases from V and 3 bases from J, with 16 bases between. CDR3: CATSDPAAGGTDTQYF. CDR3 nucleotides: TGTGCCACCAGTGACCCGGCAGCAGGGGGGACAGATACGCAGTATTTT.

CDR3 residues: CASSLLNGNSEAFF. The CDR3 nucleotides read TGTGCCAGCAGCTTGTTGAACGGGAATTCTGAAGCTTTCTTT. The chain links TRBV5-6 to TRBJ1-1; D unresolved. Germline V gene lookup returns CDR1 SGHDT and CDR2 YYEEEE. Trimming left V 1 base short and J 6 bases short, with 13 bases between. CDR3 length: 14 residues.

The genes are TRBV5-1 and TRBJ2-7; 7 bases match TRBD2. V shed 1 base and J 4 bases; nucleotides not matched to a gene: 5. Germline assignment: CDR1 SGHRS and CDR2 YFSETQ. The CDR3 consists of 14 residues. CDR3 amino acids: CASSLNPGGYEQYF. The DNA for the CDR3 is TGCGCCAGCAGCTTGAATCCGGGGGGTTACGAGCAGTACTTC.

V gene TRBV30 combines with J gene TRBJ1-1, with D tentatively TRBD1 (5 bases). The CDR3 consists of 13 residues. Trimming removed 6 bases at V and 0 bases at J, with 11 bases between. The germline V gene has CDR1 GTSNPN and CDR2 SVGIG (reference sequence). The CDR3 coding sequence is TGTGCCTGTCCGGGGGTCATGAACACTGAAGCTTTCTTT. This encodes CACPGVMNTEAFF.

CDR3 sequence (DNA): TGTGTTACCCGGGGTTCATTCGAAAAACTGTTTTTT. Translating it yields CVTRGSFEKLFF. This chain uses TRBV6-5 with TRBJ1-4; D remains ambiguous. Germline lookup yields CDR1 MNHEY and CDR2 SVGAGI. The length of the CDR3 is 12 residues.